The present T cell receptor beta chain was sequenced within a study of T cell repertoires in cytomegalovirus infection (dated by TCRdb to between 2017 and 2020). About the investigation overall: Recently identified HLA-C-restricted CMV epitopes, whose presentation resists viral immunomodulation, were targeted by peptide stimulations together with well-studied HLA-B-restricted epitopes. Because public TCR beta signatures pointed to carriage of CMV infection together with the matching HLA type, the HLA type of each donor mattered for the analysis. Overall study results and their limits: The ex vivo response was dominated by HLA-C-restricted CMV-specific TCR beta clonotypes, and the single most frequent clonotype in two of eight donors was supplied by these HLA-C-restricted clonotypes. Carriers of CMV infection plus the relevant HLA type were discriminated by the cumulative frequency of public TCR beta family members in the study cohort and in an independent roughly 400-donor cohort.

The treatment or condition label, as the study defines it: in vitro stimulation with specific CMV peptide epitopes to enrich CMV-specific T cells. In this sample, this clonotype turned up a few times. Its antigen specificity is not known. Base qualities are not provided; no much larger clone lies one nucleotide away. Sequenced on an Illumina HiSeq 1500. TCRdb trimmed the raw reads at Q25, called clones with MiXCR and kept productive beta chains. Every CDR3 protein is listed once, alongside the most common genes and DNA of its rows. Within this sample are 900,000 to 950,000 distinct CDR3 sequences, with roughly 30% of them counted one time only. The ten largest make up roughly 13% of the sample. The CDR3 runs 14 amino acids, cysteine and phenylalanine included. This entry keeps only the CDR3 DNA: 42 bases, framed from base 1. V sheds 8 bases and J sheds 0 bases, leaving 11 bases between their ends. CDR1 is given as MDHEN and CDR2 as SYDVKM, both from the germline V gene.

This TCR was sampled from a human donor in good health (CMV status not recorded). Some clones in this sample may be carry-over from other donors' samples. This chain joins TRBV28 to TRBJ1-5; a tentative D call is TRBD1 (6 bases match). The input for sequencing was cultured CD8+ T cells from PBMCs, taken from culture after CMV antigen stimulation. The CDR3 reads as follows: CASGGARSNQPQHF. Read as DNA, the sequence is TGTGCCAGCGGGGGGGCGCGTAGCAATCAGCCCCAGCATTTT.